This T cell receptor beta chain was sequenced for a study of blood T cell repertoires in COVID-19. Participant age was 18 to 89 years, and participants resided in roughly 25 US areas. TCRdb keeps only in-frame clones here, not all; method: immunoSEQ multiplex PCR. In the table there are a few hundred thousand clones, approximately 90% of which are singletons. The CDR3 is 16 residues long. Germline values: CDR1 SGHRS, CDR2 YFSETQ. V lost 1 base and J lost 8, with 21 bases in between. The receptor was derived from a human donor in a cohort exposed to, infected with or recovered from COVID-19 (not recorded which). The donor label of this sample is uncertain. The chain has TRBV5-1 and TRBJ1-1; weak D call: TRBD1 (5 bases). The sequenced sample consisted of PBMCs or T cells enriched from blood (not recorded which). CDR3: CASSLIWGGDSREAFF. Written as DNA, the CDR3 is TGCGCCAGCAGCTTGATCTGGGGGGGTGACTCGAGGGAAGCTTTCTTT.